This TCR beta chain was found in a study of technical replicates of blood from a handful of donors. V gave up 4 bases and J gave up 4 bases, with 14 bases separating them. CDR3 length equals 15 residues. Looked up from germline, CDR1 is MGHDK and CDR2 is SYGVNS. Assay: immunoSEQ multiplex PCR; the TCRdb copy retains only in-frame clones and omits some. The sample has under 80,000 clones, roughly 96% seen once. The V and J genes are TRBV25-1 and TRBJ2-1; D not resolved. Material for sequencing was T cells isolated from PBMCs. The sequence was obtained from a human donor in good health. CDR3 DNA: TGTGCCAGCAGTGCGGAGATACTCCATTACAATGAGCAGTTCTTC. As protein: CASSAEILHYNEQFF.